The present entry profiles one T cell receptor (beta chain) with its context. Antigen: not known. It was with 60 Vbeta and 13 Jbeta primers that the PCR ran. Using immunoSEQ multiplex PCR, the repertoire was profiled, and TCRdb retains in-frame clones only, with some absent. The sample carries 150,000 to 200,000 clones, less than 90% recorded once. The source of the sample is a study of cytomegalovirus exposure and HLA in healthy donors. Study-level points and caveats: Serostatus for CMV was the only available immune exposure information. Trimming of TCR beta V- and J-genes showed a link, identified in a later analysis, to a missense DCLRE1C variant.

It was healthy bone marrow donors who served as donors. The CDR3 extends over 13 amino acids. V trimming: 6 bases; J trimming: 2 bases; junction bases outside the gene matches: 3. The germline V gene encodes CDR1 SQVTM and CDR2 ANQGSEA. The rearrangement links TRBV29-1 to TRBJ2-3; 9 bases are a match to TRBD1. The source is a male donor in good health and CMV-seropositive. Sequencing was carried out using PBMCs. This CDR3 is CSVQGASTDTQYF. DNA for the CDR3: TGCAGCGTACAGGGGGCTTCCACAGATACGCAGTATTTT.